Sequencing of this TCR beta chain was carried out in a study of T-cell memory formation after mild COVID-19. Findings of the study overall: Clones contracting day 15 to 85 were balanced CD4/CD8; later expanders leaned CD4+. Detection of some responders pre-infection suggested pre-existing cross-reactive memory T cells participated. Day 37-peaking second-wave clones had unconfirmed SARS-CoV-2 specificity.

A word on this clonotype: Antigen unknown.

V was shortened by 0 bases and J by 0 bases, with 6 bases between the two germline ends. The CDR3 spans 15 residues. Per the germline V gene, CDR1 is SGDLS and CDR2 is YYNGEE. MiXCR was run by TCRdb on the 5' RACE reads, yielding one entry per CDR3 protein. The repertoire holds about 360,000 distinct CDR3 sequences, around 15% seen once, with 22% in the top ten. This sequence joins TRBV9 and TRBJ2-2, with D uncertain. The source of this sequence is a man between 18 and 35 years old who had mild COVID-19 (a few samples of this study predate the infection). Cell type and time point are not known. Sequencing used PBMCs or a T cell subset sorted from them (not recorded which). The CDR3 region has the DNA TGTGCCAGCAGCGTAGCCGTAGCGAACACCGGGGAGCTGTTTTTT. Translation gives CASSVAVANTGELFF.